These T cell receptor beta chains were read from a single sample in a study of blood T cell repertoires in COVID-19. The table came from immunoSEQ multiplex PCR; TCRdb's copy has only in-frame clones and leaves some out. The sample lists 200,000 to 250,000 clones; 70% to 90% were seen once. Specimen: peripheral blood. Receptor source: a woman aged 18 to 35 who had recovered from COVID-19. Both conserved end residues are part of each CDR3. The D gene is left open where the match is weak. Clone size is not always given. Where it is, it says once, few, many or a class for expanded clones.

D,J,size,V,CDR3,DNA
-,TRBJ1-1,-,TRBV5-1,CASSLEGSTGWNTEAFF,TGCGCCAGCAGCTTGGAGGGATCGACAGGATGGAACACTGAAGCTTTCTTT
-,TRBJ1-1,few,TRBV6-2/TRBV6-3,CASSYSREAFF,TGTGCCAGCAGTTACAGTAGAGAAGCTTTCTTT
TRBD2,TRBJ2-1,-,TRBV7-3,CASRLILAVYNEQFF,TGTGCCAGCAGATTAATTCTAGCGGTTTACAATGAGCAGTTCTTC
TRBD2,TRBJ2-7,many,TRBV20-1,CSASVAGGSNEQYF,TGCAGTGCTAGTGTAGCGGGAGGATCCAACGAGCAGTACTTC
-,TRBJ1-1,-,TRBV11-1,CASSSLEWGDNTEAFF,TGTGCCAGCAGCTCCTTGGAGTGGGGAGATAACACTGAAGCTTTCTTT
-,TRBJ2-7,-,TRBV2,CASRTLEQAYEQYF,TGTGCCAGCAGAACCTTAGAACAGGCCTACGAGCAGTACTTC
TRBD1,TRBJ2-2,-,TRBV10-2,CASLLLQGARTGELFF,TGCGCCAGCCTACTTCTACAGGGGGCGCGAACCGGGGAGCTGTTTTTT
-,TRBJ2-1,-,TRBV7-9,CASSLEAALNEQFF,TGTGCCAGCAGCTTAGAAGCGGCTCTAAATGAGCAGTTCTTC
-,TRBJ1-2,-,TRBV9,CASSVGQGTYGYTF,TGTGCCAGCAGCGTGGGGCAGGGAACATATGGCTACACCTTC
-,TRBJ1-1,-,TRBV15,CATSRQAGENTEAFF,TGTGCCACCAGCAGGCAGGCCGGGGAGAACACTGAAGCTTTCTTT
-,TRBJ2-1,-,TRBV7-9,CASSFLLTRGMYNEQFF,TGTGCCAGCAGTTTTCTTCTGACTAGAGGCATGTACAATGAGCAGTTCTTC
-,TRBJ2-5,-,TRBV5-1,CASSPDSFQETQYF,TGCGCCAGCAGCCCGGACAGTTTTCAAGAGACCCAGTACTTC
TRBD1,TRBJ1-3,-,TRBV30,CAWTGGLSSGNTIYF,TGTGCCTGGACAGGGGGGTTAAGCTCTGGAAACACCATATATTTT
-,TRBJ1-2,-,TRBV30,CAWRRGTGNYGYTF,TGTGCCTGGAGACGGGGGACCGGTAACTATGGCTACACCTTC
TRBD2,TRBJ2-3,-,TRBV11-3,CASSFRASGYPEIDTQYF,TGTGCCAGCAGCTTTCGGGCTAGCGGATACCCCGAGATAGATACGCAGTATTTT
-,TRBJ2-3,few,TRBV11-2,CASSLVGDTQYF,TGTGCCAGCAGCTTAGTCGGGGATACGCAGTATTTT
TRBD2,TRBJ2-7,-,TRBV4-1,CASSQDPQTSGIEQYF,TGCGCCAGCAGCCAAGATCCCCAGACTAGCGGGATCGAGCAGTACTTC
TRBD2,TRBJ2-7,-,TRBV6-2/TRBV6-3,CASSYDLAGSYEQYF,TGTGCCAGCAGTTACGACCTAGCGGGATCCTACGAGCAGTACTTC
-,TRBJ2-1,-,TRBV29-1,CSVDRQVNEQFF,TGCAGCGTTGATCGGCAGGTCAATGAGCAGTTCTTC
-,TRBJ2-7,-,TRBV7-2,CASQGGGEGEQYF,TGTGCCAGCCAGGGGGGCGGGGAAGGCGAGCAGTACTTC
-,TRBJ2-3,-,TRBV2,CASRRLVTSTDTQYF,TGTGCCAGCAGGAGACTAGTCACTAGCACAGATACGCAGTATTTT
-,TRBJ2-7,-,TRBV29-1,CSVVGGSSYEQYF,TGCAGCGTTGTAGGGGGAAGCTCCTACGAGCAGTACTTC
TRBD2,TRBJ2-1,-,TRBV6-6,CASRQTSGSNHNEQFF,TGTGCCAGCAGGCAGACTAGCGGGAGCAACCACAATGAGCAGTTCTTC
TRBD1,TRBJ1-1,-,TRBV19,CATRTGMNTEAFF,TGTGCCACCAGGACAGGGATGAACACTGAAGCTTTCTTT
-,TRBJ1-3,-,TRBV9,CASSVGGQDGNTIYF,TGTGCCAGCAGCGTCGGGGGGCAAGATGGAAACACCATATATTTT
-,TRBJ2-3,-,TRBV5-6,CASSLSVDTQYF,TGTGCCAGCAGCCTTAGCGTAGATACGCAGTATTTT
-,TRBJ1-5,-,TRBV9,CASSPGTRSNQPQHF,TGTGCCAGCAGCCCCGGGACACGGAGCAATCAGCCCCAGCATTTT
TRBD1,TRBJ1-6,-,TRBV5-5,CASSPEGTAFSPLHF,TGTGCCAGCAGCCCGGAGGGGACAGCGTTTTCACCCCTCCACTTT
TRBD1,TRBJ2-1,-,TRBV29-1,CSFTPGTGVGDEQFF,TGCAGCTTCACACCCGGGACAGGGGTAGGGGATGAGCAGTTCTTC
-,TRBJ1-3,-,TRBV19,CASTYRRGSRSGNTIYF,TGTGCCAGTACCTATAGGAGGGGCAGCCGCTCTGGAAACACCATATATTTT
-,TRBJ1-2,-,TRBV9,CASSLQGTYGYTF,TGTGCCAGCAGCCTCCAGGGGACCTATGGCTACACCTTC
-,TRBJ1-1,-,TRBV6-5,CASNPRGMRGTEAFF,TGTGCCAGCAATCCCCGGGGGATGCGGGGCACTGAAGCTTTCTTT
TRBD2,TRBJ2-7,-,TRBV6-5,CASSYTPLADEQYF,TGTGCCAGCAGTTACACCCCTCTAGCGGACGAGCAGTACTTC
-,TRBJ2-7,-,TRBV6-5,CASSPVSSYEQYF,TGTGCCAGCAGTCCGGTGAGCTCCTACGAGCAGTACTTC
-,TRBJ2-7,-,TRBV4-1,CASSHTLGPTSSYEQYF,TGCGCCAGCAGCCACACACTAGGCCCCACCAGCTCCTACGAGCAGTACTTC
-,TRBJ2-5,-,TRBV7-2,CASSLVIRVKTQYF,TGTGCCAGCAGCTTAGTAATCAGGGTAAAGACCCAGTACTTC
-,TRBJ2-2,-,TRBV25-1,CASSGRQGELTGELFF,TGTGCCAGCAGTGGGCGGCAGGGCGAATTAACCGGGGAGCTGTTTTTT
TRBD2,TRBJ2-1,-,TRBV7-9,CASSGERGSSYNEQFF,TGTGCCAGCAGCGGCGAGCGGGGTAGCTCCTACAATGAGCAGTTCTTC
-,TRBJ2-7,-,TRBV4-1,CASSQDQRQLLYEQYF,TGCGCCAGCAGCCAAGATCAGAGGCAACTTCTCTACGAGCAGTACTTC
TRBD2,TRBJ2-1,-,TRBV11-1,CASSPMGGRGNNEQFF,TGTGCCAGCAGCCCCATGGGCGGGAGGGGAAACAATGAGCAGTTCTTC
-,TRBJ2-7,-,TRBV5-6,CASSWARLSYEQYF,TGTGCCAGCAGCTGGGCCCGGCTCTCCTACGAGCAGTACTTC
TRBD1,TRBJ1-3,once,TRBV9,CASSARQGRAGNTIYF,TGTGCCAGCAGCGCCCGACAGGGAAGAGCTGGAAACACCATATATTTT